This TCR beta chain was captured in a study of cytomegalovirus exposure and HLA in healthy donors. About this clone: Its antigen is not identified.

Study conclusions and caveats: Most TCR sequences showed up rarely, but some public TCRs showed up in many donors. Some V segments, TRBV6-2 and TRBV6-3 among them, were indistinguishable and were therefore excluded.

Germline CDR1 is SGHDT and CDR2 is YYEEEE. The CDR3 runs 15 residues. V lost 5 bases to trimming and J lost 3 bases; unmatched junction nucleotides: 7. PCR amplification relied on 60 Vbeta primers (plus 13 Jbeta primers). Assay: immunoSEQ multiplex PCR; the TCRdb copy retains only in-frame clones and omits some. With fewer than 110,000 clones in the sample, the ten largest clones hold about 3.2%. The sequenced sample consisted of PBMCs. The origin of this receptor is a man aged 35-49 years in good health and CMV-seronegative. The chain recombines TRBV5-6 with TRBJ2-3; 9 bases line up with TRBD2. The DNA of the CDR3 is TGTGCCAGCAGGGACCTAGCGGGGACTACAGATACGCAGTATTTT. It yields the protein CASRDLAGTTDTQYF.